The clone carrying this T cell receptor beta chain was recorded only once. The antigen is not known. These data originate in a study of shared clonotypes between healthy human individuals. Whole-study context: Each donor contributed plates that comprised three CD4 naive, three CD4 memory, two CD8 naive and one CD8 memory.

Replicate PCRs for sorted subsets used 200 to 250 ng DNA; this equaled some 30,000 T cell genomes. Clones were sequenced by immunoSEQ multiplex PCR, and TCRdb holds only the in-frame ones, with some missing. The repertoire includes 2 million to 2.5 million clones, 85% to 95% of them detected once, and under 0.45% sits in the top ten. Study conclusions and caveats: Generally, naive subsets (rather than memory subsets) showed larger estimated richness.

The CDR3 runs 14 residues. The V gene's germline CDR1 is LNHNV and CDR2 YYDKDF (reference sequence). J was trimmed by 4 bases and V by 6 bases; bases with no gene match: 5. This receptor was taken from a young man in good health. Some clones in this sample may be carry-over from other donors' samples. Sequencing was done on a sample of naive CD4+ T cells from PBMCs. Noted subset: CD45RA+ positively selected. The chain employs TRBV15 and TRBJ2-7; TRBD2 agrees at 11 bases. The CDR3 nucleotides read TGTGCCACCAGGAGGACTAGCGGGCCATACGAGCAGTACTTC. Translating it yields CATRRTSGPYEQYF.